A single sample is the source of the 3 T cell receptor beta chains below, sequenced in a study of blood T cell repertoires in COVID-19 (dated by TCRdb to 2018 to 2020). Library preparation was by the immunoSEQ multiplex PCR assay. Imported from immuneACCESS, the table was reduced by TCRdb to in-frame sequences with V and J called. These copies leave out some clones; in studies compared against another copy, an unresolved V gene accounts for under half, and the cause of the remainder is not known. The table for this sample lists roughly 300,000 clones; 65% to 90% of them were counted only once. The biggest ten clones account for 3.5% to 4.5% of the sample. Sequenced material: PBMCs or T cells enriched from blood (not recorded which). Receptor source: a man younger than 40 who had recovered from COVID-19.

The rearrangement joins TRBV19 to TRBJ1-5; 8 bases fit TRBD1. Germline lookup yields CDR1 LNHDA and CDR2 SQIVND (reference sequence). After removal of 3 bases from V and 3 bases from J, the junction contained 4 bases not matched to a gene. CDR3 length: 15 amino acids. CDR3 residues: CASSMGTGYNQPQHF. The CDR3 DNA follows: TGTGCCAGTAGTATGGGGACAGGCTACAATCAGCCCCAGCATTTT.

The chain links TRBV27 to TRBJ2-3; D might be TRBD1 (5 bases). Trimming removed 4 bases from V and 2 bases from J, with 13 bases in between. CDR3 length equals 15 residues. From germline, CDR1 is MNHEY and CDR2 SMNVEV (reference sequence). CDR3 nucleotides: TGTGCCAGCAGTTACCTAGGGGTGACCACAGATACGCAGTATTTT. Amino acid sequence: CASSYLGVTTDTQYF.

This clone is a singleton in its sample. At one boundary the junction diverges from the germline segment, which might be a read error. The identical CDR3 is also encoded by other nucleotide sequences in the sample. V and J are TRBV7-2 and TRBJ2-6, with D possibly being TRBD1 (5 bases). This CDR3 is 16 amino acids long. CDR1 is SGHTA and CDR2 is FQGNSA in the germline V gene. The CDR3 protein is CASSLMTVSGANVLTF. CDR3 DNA: TGTGCCAGCAGCTTAATGACAGTCTCTGGGGCCAACGTCTTGACTTTC.